These 31 T cell receptor beta chains share one sample of origin, sequenced in a study of T cells in Graves' hyperthyroidism and ophthalmopathy. Amplified TCR beta CDR3 regions derived from RNA transcripts. HTBI primers were employed in a first-round RT-PCR of the TCR CDR3. One entry per CDR3 protein results from TCRdb running MiXCR on the multiplex PCR reads. The repertoire holds some 740,000 distinct CDR3 sequences, with about 15% as singletons. Source material: blood. Receptors were obtained from a woman younger than 35 with Graves' hyperthyroidism.

A few counts support this clonotype. The chain uses TRBV30 and TRBJ1-3, with D uncertain. The germline V and J ends were trimmed by 0 bases and 1 base, with 13 bases remaining between them. The CDR3 spans 16 residues. Germline CDR1 GTSNPN, CDR2 SVGIG (reference sequence). DNA of the CDR3: TGTGCCTGGAGTGTATATGGTGGATGGTCTGGAAACACCATATATTTT. The encoded protein is CAWSVYGGWSGNTIYF.

The chain links TRBV2 to TRBJ2-7; TRBD2 aligns across 12 bases. CDR1 and CDR2 from the germline V gene are SNHLY and FYNNEI. Unmatched junction bases numbered 17, after V lost 7 bases and J lost 7 bases. This CDR3 has 17 amino acids. CDR3 loop: CASTESSLAGGPGEQYF. The CDR3 region has the DNA TGTGCCAGCACTGAGTCATCTCTAGCGGGAGGGCCGGGTGAGCAGTACTTC. The variable domain in full, completed from reference TRBV2 and TRBJ2-7, reads EPEVTQTPSHQVTQMGQEVILRCVPISNHLYFYWYRQILGQKVEFLVSFYNNEISEKSEIFDDQFSVERPDGSNFTLKIRSTKLEDSAMYFCASTESSLAGGPGEQYFGPGTRLTVT.

The table lists this clonotype with a count of one. V and J are TRBV19 and TRBJ2-2; D may be TRBD2 (6 bases). CDR3 length equals 13 residues. Trimming took off 9 bases at V and 3 bases at J, with 11 bases between the two ends. The germline gives CDR1 LNHDA, CDR2 SQIVND (reference sequence). CDR3 sequence: CASLWGDTGELFF. The CDR3, as DNA: TGTGCCAGCCTCTGGGGGGACACCGGGGAGCTGTTTTTT.

Many counts were recorded for this clonotype. The chain uses TRBV20-1 and TRBJ2-1; the D gene is possibly TRBD2 (6 bases). V lost 5 bases and J 0 bases, leaving 20 bases between the germline ends. This CDR3 region has 17 residues. Looked up from germline, CDR1 is DFQATT and CDR2 is SNEGSKA (reference sequence). Here the CDR3 reads CSAPRGGGTGSYNEQFF. In DNA, the CDR3 is TGCAGTGCTCCCCGGGGAGGCGGGACGGGCTCCTACAATGAGCAGTTCTTC.

This clonotype was recorded many times. The rearrangement joins TRBV3-1 to TRBJ2-1; 12 positions match TRBD2. The CDR3 length is 16 residues. In germline, CDR1 is LGHDT, CDR2 YNNKEL (reference sequence). The V segment lost 3 bases and the J segment 9 bases; nucleotides outside the gene matches: 9. CDR3 DNA sequence: TGTGCCAGCAGCCAGCTAGCGGGAGGGCCGGGCGCTGAGCAGTTCTTC. Translation gives CASSQLAGGPGAEQFF.

The V gene is TRBV29-1, the J gene TRBJ2-3, with TRBD1 matching over 8 bases. The length of the CDR3 is 15 residues. Germline V lookup: CDR1 SQVTM, CDR2 ANQGSEA. Trimming at V came to 4 bases and at J to 3 bases, leaving 9 bases not matched to a gene. CDR3 sequence: CSVALDRDGTDTQYF. CDR3 in DNA: TGCAGCGTTGCCCTGGACAGGGACGGAACAGATACGCAGTATTTT.

On this clonotype: Because the CDR3 is missing its conserved closing phenylalanine or tryptophan, this is likely a read error. The chain links TRBV5-6 to TRBJ2-4; a possible D gene is TRBD1 (7 bases). In germline, CDR1 is SGHDT, CDR2 YYEEEE. Deletions cut 4 bases from V and 0 bases from J, with 14 bases between. The CDR3 totals 16 residues. This chain's CDR3 is CASSAGQLLAKNIQYS. DNA of the CDR3: TGTGCCAGCAGCGCGGGACAGTTACTAGCCAAAAACATTCAGTACTCC.

This clonotype has ten or more counts. The V call is TRBV11-3, the J call TRBJ2-1, with TRBD2 matching over 9 bases. Unmatched junction bases numbered 5, after V lost 1 base and J lost 7 bases. The germline V gene has CDR1 SGHNT and CDR2 YENEEA. The CDR3 extends over 15 amino acids. CDR3 nucleotide sequence: TGTGCCAGCAGCTTAGTGTCGACTAGCGGAAATGAGCAGTTCTTC. This gives the protein CASSLVSTSGNEQFF.

This clonotype was seen ten or more times. The V gene is TRBV28, the J gene TRBJ2-7; a weak D match, TRBD2 (7 bases). V shed 1 base and J shed 5 bases, with 18 bases lying between them. This CDR3 is 16 amino acids long. Germline V lookup: CDR1 MDHEN, CDR2 SYDVKM. The CDR3 sequence is CASSLYGNAGANEQYF. The DNA for the CDR3 is TGTGCCAGCAGTTTATACGGAAATGCGGGGGCTAACGAGCAGTACTTC.

There are many counts of this clonotype. This sequence joins TRBV7-9 and TRBJ2-1, with D uncertain. The germline V gene encodes CDR1 SEHNR and CDR2 FQNEAQ (reference sequence). With 6 bases removed from V and 5 bases from J, the gap between germline ends came to 20 bases. The CDR3 spans 16 residues. In DNA, the CDR3 is TGTGCCAGCAGGGCCCCCCAAAGCGTGGCGAACAATGAGCAGTTCTTC. Residues: CASRAPQSVANNEQFF.

In its sample, this clonotype was seen many times. The chain employs TRBV30 and TRBJ2-5, with 7 bases aligning to TRBD1. The germline CDR1 and CDR2 sequences are GTSNPN and SVGIG (reference sequence). The CDR3 runs 13 residues. V was clipped by 1 base and J by 8 bases; unmatched bases: 7. Written as DNA, the CDR3 is TGTGCCTGGAGTGCCCCTCACAGGGGCACCCAGTACTTC. Translation gives CAWSAPHRGTQYF.

The J gene is TRBJ1-5, the V gene TRBV4-1, with D hard to call. The germline gives CDR1 MGHRA, CDR2 YSYEKL. The CDR3 contains 13 residues. The V and J ends lost 5 bases and 4 bases respectively, with 9 bases between them. For the CDR3, the DNA is TGCGCCAGCAGCGGGTGGGCTAATCAGCCCCAGCATTTT. Protein product: CASSGWANQPQHF.

This chain connects TRBV18 to TRBJ1-1; tentatively, D is TRBD1 (6 bases). CDR3 size: 16 residues. V was shortened by 3 bases and J by 7 bases, with 21 bases between the two germline ends. CDR1 is KGHSH, CDR2 LQKENI, per germline. The CDR3 protein is CASSPYRAGTTGEAFF. In nucleotides, the CDR3 is TGTGCCAGCTCACCCTATCGGGCTGGGACAACAGGTGAAGCTTTCTTT.

In its sample, this clonotype was seen a few times. The chain combines TRBV19 with TRBJ2-3; 10 bases match TRBD2. This CDR3 is 18 amino acids long. Germline CDR1 and CDR2: LNHDA and SQIVND (reference sequence). Losses at the gene ends were 2 bases for V and 0 bases for J; bases not matched to a gene: 8. In nucleotides, the CDR3 is TGTGCCAGTAGTATAACTAGCGGGGATTTCGCTAGCACAGATACGCAGTATTTT. Protein product: CASSITSGDFASTDTQYF. The full variable domain, rest sourced from reference TRBV19 and TRBJ2-3, is DGGITQSPKYLFRKEGQNVTLSCEQNLNHDAMYWYRQDPGQGLRLIYYSQIVNDFQKGDIAEGYSVSREKKESFPLTVTSAQKNPTAFYLCASSITSGDFASTDTQYFGPGTRLTVL.

The chain recombines TRBV13 with TRBJ1-2; 9 nucleotides agree with TRBD1. The germline V gene has CDR1 PRHDT and CDR2 FYEKMQ (reference sequence). Trimming took 5 bases from V and 3 from J; bases not matched to a gene: 7. This CDR3 spans 15 amino acids. CDR3 nucleotides: TGTGCCAGCAGCGATGACAGGGGGAAGGACTATGGCTACACCTTC. Translation gives CASSDDRGKDYGYTF.

The V gene is TRBV6-1, the J gene TRBJ2-2; TRBD2 aligns across 7 bases. There are 15 residues in the CDR3. With 9 bases clipped from V and 5 bases from J, the junction kept 12 bases outside the gene matches. The germline V gene encodes CDR1 MNHNS and CDR2 SASEGT. The CDR3 region has the DNA TGTGCCAGTGCACTTCGGGGGGTAGGGACCGGGGAGCTGTTTTTT. Translation: CASALRGVGTGELFF.

This chain connects TRBV29-1 to TRBJ2-5; 7 positions agree with TRBD2. CDR1 and CDR2 from the germline V gene are SQVTM and ANQGSEA. The CDR3 runs to 13 residues. V shed 6 bases, J shed 0 bases, and the junction held 4 bases outside the gene matches. CDR3 protein: CSVAGVNQETQYF. The CDR3, as DNA: TGCAGCGTGGCGGGGGTGAACCAAGAGACCCAGTACTTC.

Note on this clonotype: The CDR3 ends on some other residue instead of the conserved phenylalanine or tryptophan, so this is likely a read error. The genes are TRBV13 and TRBJ2-5; the D gene is possibly TRBD1 (7 bases). The CDR3 extends over 17 amino acids. Germline V gene sequence: CDR1 PRHDT, CDR2 FYEKMQ (reference sequence). Trimming took off 5 bases at V and 1 base at J, with 20 bases between the two ends. The CDR3 loop is CASSPRSTGRGQETQYL. CDR3 in DNA: TGTGCCAGCAGCCCCCGGTCGACAGGGCGGGGCCAAGAGACCCAGTACCTC.

This CDR3 is CASSIGYRAQETQYF. The DNA of the CDR3 is TGTGCCAGTAGTATAGGGTACAGGGCGCAAGAGACCCAGTACTTC. This sequence joins TRBV19 and TRBJ2-5; D perhaps matches TRBD1 (6 bases). Germline CDR1 and CDR2: LNHDA and SQIVND (reference sequence). The CDR3 is made up of 15 amino acids. The V end lost 1 base, the J end lost 2 bases, and 11 bases lay between the germline ends.

This chain links TRBV15 with TRBJ1-2; D ambiguous. Germline loops: CDR1 LNHNV, CDR2 YYDKDF (reference sequence). Trimming cost V 2 bases and J 7 bases, with 14 bases left between them. The CDR3 sequence is 14 residues long. The CDR3 protein is CATSRTGSSAGYTF. In DNA form, the CDR3 reads TGTGCCACCAGCAGAACCGGGTCCTCGGCTGGCTACACCTTC.

This clonotype has a handful of counts. The genes are TRBV29-1 and TRBJ1-2; possibly TRBD1 for D (5 bases). This CDR3 region has 18 residues. Germline V CDR1 and CDR2: SQVTM, ANQGSEA. V was cut by 6 bases and J by 1 base, with 27 bases left in between. The CDR3 reads CSVAPDSLTAPLNYGYTF. Here the CDR3 DNA reads TGCAGCGTCGCCCCCGACAGCCTCACTGCCCCTCTTAACTATGGCTACACCTTC.

The chain recombines TRBV25-1 with TRBJ1-2; TRBD1 aligns across 9 bases. Germline CDR1 reads MGHDK; CDR2 reads SYGVNS. J lost 6 bases, V lost 5 bases, and 19 bases had no gene match. The CDR3 is made up of 18 amino acids. CDR3 sequence: CASSKSPGQGPIGDGYTF. The CDR3, as DNA: TGTGCCAGCAGTAAATCTCCGGGACAGGGCCCTATAGGGGATGGCTACACCTTC.

The chain links TRBV20-1 to TRBJ2-7; 9 nucleotides match TRBD2. Germline V CDR1 and CDR2: DFQATT, SNEGSKA (reference sequence). J gave up 3 bases and V 6 bases, and 9 bases lay outside the gene matches. The CDR3 is made up of 14 amino acids. CDR3 protein: CSARSRTSDYEQYF. CDR3 bases: TGCAGTGCCAGAAGCAGGACTAGCGACTACGAGCAGTACTTC.

Many counts were recorded for this clonotype. The chain has TRBV10-3 and TRBJ1-1; 8 positions agree with TRBD1. The germline gives CDR1 ENHRY, CDR2 SYGVKD. The CDR3 covers 16 residues. The V and J ends lost 0 bases and 3 bases, in that order; junction bases with no gene match: 6. CDR3 in amino acids: CAISESPGGVDTEAFF. CDR3 DNA sequence: TGTGCCATCAGTGAGTCGCCAGGGGGCGTCGACACTGAAGCTTTCTTT.

The V call is TRBV12-3 or TRBV12-4, the J call TRBJ2-6; 14 bases map to TRBD2. This CDR3 is built from 21 residues. Losses at the gene ends were 6 bases for V and 0 bases for J; bases not matched to a gene: 13. The CDR3 nucleotides read TGTGCCAGCAGCTCCCCCCGGACTAGCGGGAGGATCAGCTCTGGGGCCAACGTCCTGACTTTC. Translation gives CASSSPRTSGRISSGANVLTF.

This chain connects TRBV7-9 to TRBJ1-4; no clear D gene. V was pared by 1 base and J by 3 bases, with 12 bases between. CDR1 and CDR2 from the germline V gene are SEHNR and FQNEAQ (reference sequence). CDR3 size: 16 residues. CDR3 nucleotide sequence: TGTGCCAGCAGCTTAGGCCCGGGCAGCCCTAATGAAAAACTGTTTTTT. Translated: CASSLGPGSPNEKLFF.

This clonotype was observed a handful of times. The chain uses TRBV29-1 and TRBJ2-7, with 11 positions matching TRBD1. CDR3 size: 14 residues. V dropped 5 bases and J dropped 3; count of bases not matched to a gene: 6. The germline V gene has CDR1 SQVTM and CDR2 ANQGSEA. The CDR3: CSVRTGTGGYEQYF. Written as DNA, the CDR3 is TGCAGCGTTCGGACCGGGACAGGGGGCTACGAGCAGTACTTC.

The chain has TRBV19 and TRBJ2-1, with TRBD2 identical over 14 bases. The germline gives CDR1 LNHDA, CDR2 SQIVND (reference sequence). The length of the CDR3 is 14 residues. Losses at the gene ends were 11 bases for V and 12 bases for J; bases not matched to a gene: 12. DNA of the CDR3: TGTGCCTGTGGTGGACTAGCGGGAGGCGGTGGGCAGTTCTTC. It specifies CACGGLAGGGGQFF. The variable domain in full, with the rest retrieved from reference TRBV19 and TRBJ2-1, is DGGITQSPKYLFRKEGQNVTLSCEQNLNHDAMYWYRQDPGQGLRLIYYSQIVNDFQKGDIAEGYSVSREKKESFPLTVTSAQKNPTAFYLCACGGLAGGGGQFFGPGTRLTVL.

The rearrangement joins TRBV7-2 to TRBJ2-1; TRBD2 aligns across 16 bases. The ends lost 5 bases at V and 8 bases at J; junction bases unmatched: 18. CDR3 size: 20 residues. From germline, CDR1 is SGHTA and CDR2 FQGNSA. The CDR3, as DNA: TGTGCCAGCAGCCCCCCCCCGGGACTAGCGGGGGGGGGACGGAGCCATGAGCAGTTCTTC. Protein: CASSPPPGLAGGGRSHEQFF.

This clonotype appeared a few times. The V and J genes are TRBV4-3 and TRBJ1-2, with D tentatively TRBD1 (5 bases). V gave up 0 bases and J gave up 8 bases, with 16 bases separating them. Germline V CDR1 and CDR2: LGHNA, YSLEER. There are 15 residues in the CDR3. CDR3 in amino acids: CASSQDGTPSRGYTF. Here the CDR3 DNA reads TGCGCCAGCAGCCAAGATGGGACCCCTTCGCGGGGCTACACCTTC.

This clonotype appeared many times. The genes are TRBV6-5 and TRBJ2-7; 8 bases are shared with TRBD1. The V and J ends lost 2 bases and 1 base, in that order; junction bases with no gene match: 13. Looked up from germline, CDR1 is MNHEY and CDR2 is SVGAGI. The CDR3 consists of 18 residues. The CDR3 protein is CASSYPGQAIVGSYEQYF. The CDR3 DNA reads TGTGCCAGCAGTTACCCGGGACAGGCCATCGTAGGGTCCTACGAGCAGTACTTC.